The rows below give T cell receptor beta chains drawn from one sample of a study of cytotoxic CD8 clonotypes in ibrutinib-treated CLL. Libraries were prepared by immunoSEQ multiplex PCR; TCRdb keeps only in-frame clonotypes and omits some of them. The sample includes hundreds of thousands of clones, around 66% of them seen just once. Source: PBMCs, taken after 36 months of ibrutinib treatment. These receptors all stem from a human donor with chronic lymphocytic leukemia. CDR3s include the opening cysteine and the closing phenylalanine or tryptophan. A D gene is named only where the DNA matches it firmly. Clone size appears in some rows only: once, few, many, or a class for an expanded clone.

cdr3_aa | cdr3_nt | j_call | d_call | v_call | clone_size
CASSEMGRADGYTF | TGTGCCAGCAGTGAAATGGGCAGGGCTGATGGCTACACCTTC | TRBJ1-2 | - | TRBV25-1 | -
CASSQDMAGRGTNEKLFF | TGCGCCAGCAGCCAAGATATGGCGGGAAGGGGAACTAATGAAAAACTGTTTTTT | TRBJ1-4 | - | TRBV4-3 | -
CASSLQGGSSYEQYF | TGCGCCAGCAGCTTACAGGGGGGCAGCTCCTACGAGCAGTACTTC | TRBJ2-7 | TRBD1 | TRBV5-1 | -
CASRHPIGRGTNTEAFF | TGCGCCAGCAGACACCCCATAGGCAGGGGTACGAACACTGAAGCTTTCTTT | TRBJ1-1 | - | TRBV4-1 | -
CASAAGRGEQYF | TGTGCCAGCGCAGCGGGAAGAGGCGAGCAGTACTTC | TRBJ2-7 | TRBD2 | TRBV28 | few
CASSDTGTAGYEQYF | TGCGCCAGCAGCGACACCGGGACGGCCGGGTACGAGCAGTACTTC | TRBJ2-7 | - | TRBV5-1 | -
CASSLFRTDNEQFF | TGTGCCAGCAGCTTATTCCGGACAGACAATGAGCAGTTCTTC | TRBJ2-1 | - | TRBV11-3 | few
CASSLRTGGFRNYGYTF | TGTGCCAGCAGTTTGCGGACAGGGGGGTTCCGTAACTATGGCTACACCTTC | TRBJ1-2 | TRBD1 | TRBV5-6 | -
CASSYSGTGVYEQYF | TGTGCCAGCAGTTACTCCGGGACAGGGGTTTACGAGCAGTACTTC | TRBJ2-7 | TRBD1 | TRBV6-5 | -
CASSSTLGGLYGYTF | TGTGCCAGCAGCTCCACCCTGGGGGGGTTATATGGCTACACCTTC | TRBJ1-2 | - | TRBV7-9 | -
CASSIGGGANTGELFF | TGTGCCAGTAGTATAGGGGGTGGGGCGAACACCGGGGAGCTGTTTTTT | TRBJ2-2 | - | TRBV19 | -
CASSIVPGGNQPQHF | TGTGCCAGTAGCATCGTTCCAGGGGGCAATCAGCCCCAGCATTTT | TRBJ1-5 | - | TRBV19 | few
CASSLISPTGNYGYTF | TGTGCCAGCAGCTTAATATCCCCGACCGGGAACTATGGCTACACCTTC | TRBJ1-2 | - | TRBV7-9 | -
CASSSTGASNTGELFF | TGTGCCAGCAGTTCAACAGGGGCTTCGAACACCGGGGAGCTGTTTTTT | TRBJ2-2 | TRBD1 | TRBV28 | once
CASSLTSGVTKTQYF | TGTGCCAGCAGCTTAACTAGCGGGGTTACAAAGACCCAGTACTTC | TRBJ2-5 | TRBD2 | TRBV7-3 | once
CASSIGAFLETQYF | TGTGCCAGTAGTATCGGAGCATTCCTCGAGACCCAGTACTTC | TRBJ2-5 | - | TRBV19 | -
CASKVAGPMRELFF | TGTGCCAGCAAGGTGGCAGGGCCCATGAGGGAGCTGTTTTTT | TRBJ2-2 | - | TRBV6-5 | -
CASSVSQSSYNSPLHF | TGTGCCAGCAGCGTGTCACAAAGCTCCTATAATTCACCCCTCCACTTT | TRBJ1-6 | - | TRBV9 | few
CASSVRSSPTDTQYF | TGTGCCAGCAGCGTTCGGAGCTCACCCACAGATACGCAGTATTTT | TRBJ2-3 | - | TRBV9 | -
CASSESDTLDQPQHF | TGTGCCAGCAGTGAATCCGACACCTTGGATCAGCCCCAGCATTTT | TRBJ1-5 | - | TRBV2 | -
CASSPYRLDGYTF | TGCGCCAGCAGCCCCTATAGGCTGGATGGCTACACCTTC | TRBJ1-2 | - | TRBV5-1 | -
CASSPPGVSGELFF | TGTGCCAGCTCACCACCGGGCGTGTCCGGGGAGCTGTTTTTT | TRBJ2-2 | - | TRBV18 | -
CASSEPGLKSEAFF | TGTGCCAGCAGTGAACCAGGGTTGAAGTCTGAAGCTTTCTTT | TRBJ1-1 | - | TRBV6-1 | few
CAISKGTLRETQYF | TGTGCCATCAGTAAAGGAACCCTGCGGGAGACCCAGTACTTC | TRBJ2-5 | - | TRBV10-3 | few
CASRPDVGGDTQYF | TGTGCCAGCAGGCCAGACGTAGGGGGAGATACGCAGTATTTT | TRBJ2-3 | - | TRBV27 | -
CASSILGGAETQYF | TGTGCCAGTAGTATCTTAGGGGGCGCAGAGACCCAGTACTTC | TRBJ2-5 | TRBD1 | TRBV19 | -
CASSLPRAGYGYTF | TGTGCCAGCAGCTTGCCCAGGGCCGGCTATGGCTACACCTTC | TRBJ1-2 | - | TRBV5-6 | -
CASGGGRDPQPQHF | TGTGCCAGCGGGGGGGGCAGGGACCCTCAGCCCCAGCATTTT | TRBJ1-5 | - | TRBV6-1 | few
CASSEAIQDTYEQYF | TGTGCCAGCAGTGAAGCGATACAGGATACCTACGAGCAGTACTTC | TRBJ2-7 | - | TRBV6-1 | few
CASSEHSNQPQHF | TGTGCCAGCAGTGAACATAGCAATCAGCCCCAGCATTTT | TRBJ1-5 | - | TRBV6-1 | few
CASRQGAANEKLFF | TGTGCCAGCAGGCAGGGGGCGGCTAATGAAAAACTGTTTTTT | TRBJ1-4 | TRBD1 | TRBV2 | -
CASSQEGRPYNEQFF | TGTGCCAGCAGTCAAGAGGGCAGACCTTACAATGAGCAGTTCTTC | TRBJ2-1 | - | TRBV7-3 | -
CASSLARGTYGAFF | TGTGCCAGCAGCTTAGCTCGGGGAACTTATGGAGCTTTCTTT | TRBJ1-1 | - | TRBV7-9 | -
CASSQELAGQYEQYF | TGCGCCAGCAGCCAAGAATTGGCAGGTCAGTACGAGCAGTACTTC | TRBJ2-7 | - | TRBV4-1 | once
CASSAGGVAYNEQFF | TGTGCCAGCAGCGCAGGGGGCGTCGCCTACAATGAGCAGTTCTTC | TRBJ2-1 | TRBD1 | TRBV6-1 | -
CATSRDRWTRDGPLYGYTF | TGTGCCACCAGCAGAGATAGATGGACCAGGGACGGGCCCCTCTATGGCTACACCTTC | TRBJ1-2 | - | TRBV15 | -
CASSYVPDRGAEQYF | TGTGCCAGCAGTTACGTCCCGGACAGGGGGGCCGAGCAGTACTTC | TRBJ2-7 | TRBD1 | TRBV6-6 | -
CASSNLGRRSYEQYF | TGTGCCAGCAGTAACCTGGGACGCCGCTCCTACGAGCAGTACTTC | TRBJ2-7 | - | TRBV6-6 | few
CATSRAGTLSYNEQFF | TGTGCCACCAGCAGAGCCGGGACCCTCTCCTACAATGAGCAGTTCTTC | TRBJ2-1 | - | TRBV15 | -
CASRSRKGFTDTQYF | TGTGCCAGCAGGAGCAGAAAAGGGTTTACAGATACGCAGTATTTT | TRBJ2-3 | - | TRBV2 | -
CASSYDGNTGELFF | TGCGCCAGCAGTTACGACGGAAACACCGGGGAGCTGTTTTTT | TRBJ2-2 | - | TRBV5-1 | once
CASSLDAFALGDTIYF | TGCGCCAGCAGCTTGGATGCCTTCGCCCTGGGAGACACCATATATTTT | TRBJ1-3 | - | TRBV5-1 | -
CASSSSDRASPLHF | TGCGCCAGCAGTTCATCCGACAGGGCTTCACCCCTCCACTTT | TRBJ1-6 | TRBD1 | TRBV10-2 | -
CASSSGSGQKKETQYF | TGTGCCAGCAGCTCCGGCTCCGGACAGAAAAAAGAGACCCAGTACTTC | TRBJ2-5 | - | TRBV5-4 | -
CASSLYDRDAEAFF | TGTGCCAGCAGCTTATATGACAGGGACGCTGAAGCTTTCTTT | TRBJ1-1 | TRBD1 | TRBV7-6 | few
CSVLTGLSNQPQHF | TGCAGCGTTTTGACAGGCCTTAGCAATCAGCCCCAGCATTTT | TRBJ1-5 | - | TRBV29-1 | -